This T cell receptor beta chain emerged from a study of T cell responses to AZD1222 COVID-19 vaccine (dated by TCRdb to 2020 to 2022). The study in broad terms: Because spike-specific TCR depth and breadth did not differ between the two schedules, AZD1222 recipients who got a second dose at roughly 4 weeks were pooled with those who got a second dose at roughly 12 weeks. A total of approximately 250 trial participants underwent TCR sequencing, of whom about 210 had received two doses of AZD1222 and about 25 had received two doses of the MenACWY control vaccine. Enrollment into the trials was organized by age into subgroups of 18-55, 56-69 and 70-plus years, and those subgroups contained around 150, 28 and 57 TCR-sequenced participants, respectively. Broad study findings and their caveats: The 56-69-year group was small, and its depth increase did not reach significance, likely because of low power. Participants were mostly white British and included more females than males, and it was suggested by the authors that clonal diversity may have been underestimated. Conclusions about previously exposed vaccinees are limited because only a handful of AZD1222 recipients were SARS-CoV-2 seropositive at baseline. Epitopes outside the regions mutated in the B.1.351 and B.1.1.7 variants were reportedly recognized by nearly half of the unique spike-specific TCRs. Because no day 14 peak-response samples were available, the repertoires could be characterized only after the peak T cell response. Vaccine-associated CD4 TCRs spanned the whole spike protein, with dominant responses in regions 160-218 and 743-854. After two AZD1222 doses, spike-specific TCR breadth and depth were significantly higher than at day 0 and than in MenACWY recipients.

The sample's time point, from its label and the paper: baseline before first vaccination. The vaccinee samples were drawn from two UK trials, COV001 and COV002, one of which was a single-blind randomized controlled phase 2/3 trial testing AZD1222 (ChAdOx1 nCoV-19) in healthy adults. For TCRbeta chain sequencing, PBMC samples from trial participants were taken at day 0 and at day 28 after the second dose. The CDR3 regions of human TCRbeta chains were analyzed by immunosequencing. The original pipeline was this. Repertoire TCRs were matched against a reference library of SARS-CoV-2-specific TCRs generated with the MIRA antigen-specificity platform. Breadth was defined as the fraction of unique TCRs that were SARS-CoV-2-associated. Depth was defined as the fraction of total T cells that were SARS-CoV-2-associated. Each spike-specific TCR was assigned to its reactive spike region and to a CD4 or CD8 class using the MIRA data. Log10-transformed breadth and depth values were compared by one-way ANOVA with Sidak's multiple comparisons tests. The immuneACCESS repertoire file appears here via TCRdb, limited to in-frame rearrangements. These files lack a portion of the clones; in checked studies, under half of the deficit traces to unresolved V genes, and the cause of the others is not known. V, J and clone size are those of that table, while D and trimming were read from the DNA. This sample comprises 110,000 to 150,000 clones, about 90% of them detected only once. Of the sample, over 3% falls within the top ten clones.

Points on this clone: What antigen it recognizes has not been identified. No much larger clonotype is one base removed from it; base qualities were not supplied.

V loses 3 bases of germline sequence and J loses 6 bases, and the interval between the two ends is 3 bases. The CDR3 spans 11 residues, from the cysteine through the phenylalanine. Only CDR3 DNA is held: 33 bases, read in frame from base 1. The chain employs TRBV12-3 or TRBV12-4 and TRBJ2-1, with the D segment identity uncertain. This sequence originates from an adult in good health. Sample: peripheral blood, taken on day 0 of AZD1222 vaccination. CDR3 sequence: CASSFSNEQFF. The DNA sequence follows: TGTGCCAGCAGTTTTTCCAATGAGCAGTTCTTC.